A single sample is the source of the 4 T cell receptor beta chains below, sequenced in a study of blood T cell repertoires in COVID-19. Generated by immunoSEQ multiplex PCR, the TCRdb table keeps only in-frame clones and is missing some. The sample holds about 250,000 clones, about nine tenths seen once. The material sequenced was peripheral blood. The source of these receptors is a man between 25 and 39 years old with COVID-19, enrolled during active disease.

In this sample, this clone turned up once. The chain recombines TRBV11-2 with TRBJ1-1; possible D gene TRBD1, 5 bases. This CDR3 has 15 amino acids. V was shortened by 6 bases and J by 1 base, with 15 bases between the two germline ends. CDR1 is SGHAT and CDR2 is FQNNGV in the germline V gene. This CDR3 is CASSKGKGPNTEAFF. The CDR3 nucleotides read TGTGCCAGCAGTAAGGGGAAGGGGCCGAACACTGAAGCTTTCTTT.

The chain uses TRBV6-5 and TRBJ2-3, with 7 bases matching TRBD1. The germline V gene has CDR1 MNHEY and CDR2 SVGAGI. Trimming took 2 bases from V and 3 from J; bases not matched to a gene: 8. This CDR3 has 16 amino acids. Written as DNA, the CDR3 is TGTGCCAGCAGTTACCTGACAGGGAGTATTACAGATACGCAGTATTTT. Its translation is CASSYLTGSITDTQYF.

In its sample, this clone was seen once. This chain uses TRBV4-2 with TRBJ2-1, with no clear D. This CDR3 is 15 amino acids long. V was cut by 0 bases and J by 2 bases, with 8 bases left in between. Germline loops: CDR1 LGHNA, CDR2 YNFKEQ. CDR3 in amino acids: CASSQDELPYNEQFF. CDR3 DNA sequence: TGTGCCAGCAGCCAAGACGAGCTCCCCTACAATGAGCAGTTCTTC.

The gene calls are TRBV5-4 and TRBJ2-1; 7 bases are a match to TRBD2. There are 12 residues in the CDR3. V was pared by 3 bases and J by 12 bases, with 6 bases of the junction left unmatched. Germline CDR1 reads SGHNT; CDR2 reads YYREEE (reference sequence). CDR3 bases: TGTGCCAGCAGCTCTGCGGGGGTTTGGCAGTTCTTC. It translates to CASSSAGVWQFF.